This T cell receptor (beta chain) was sequenced in a study of T cell responses to AZD1222 COVID-19 vaccine. Study results and caveats: Spike-specific TCR breadth and depth were elevated following two AZD1222 doses. Within unmutated variant regions lay the reported targets of nearly half of spike-specific TCRs. Distributed over spike, vaccine-associated CD4 TCRs predominated at 160-218 and 743-854.

The V end was cut by 7 bases, the J end by 2 bases, with 7 bases between. This CDR3 contains 12 residues. Germline CDR1 and CDR2: ENHRY and SYGVKD. Libraries were prepared by immunoSEQ multiplex PCR; TCRdb keeps only in-frame clonotypes and omits some of them. The sample contains 65,000 to 85,000 clones, 70% to 90% of which appear only once. In its sample, this clone was seen once. What it binds is not known. The chain combines TRBV10-3 with TRBJ2-3, with unresolved D. Sample: peripheral blood, taken on day 0 of AZD1222 vaccination. The clonotype originates from an adult in good health. This CDR3 is CAIKSDTDTQYF. CDR3 DNA: TGTGCCATCAAATCAGACACAGATACGCAGTATTTT.